This TCR beta chain comes out of a study of T cells in localized non-small cell lung cancer. Study-wide results and caveats: Highest T cell clonality was seen in uninvolved adjacent lung, surpassing that measured in tumor.

V was trimmed by 4 bases and J by 3 bases, leaving 4 bases between them. Germline V CDR1 and CDR2: SGHDT, YYEEEE. The length of the CDR3 is 11 residues. TCRdb keeps only in-frame clones here, not all; method: immunoSEQ multiplex PCR. The sample lists 90,000 or so clones, 87% seen once, with about 15% in the top ten. With regard to this clone: As yet, its antigen is unknown.

The chain couples TRBV5-6 to TRBJ1-1, with D hard to call. Source: peripheral blood, taken before any cancer treatment. This clonotype was sampled from a man between 40 and 75 years old with stage I squamous cell lung carcinoma. The CDR3 bases are TGTGCCAGCAGCGCGGACACTGAAGCTTTCTTT. This gives the protein CASSADTEAFF.